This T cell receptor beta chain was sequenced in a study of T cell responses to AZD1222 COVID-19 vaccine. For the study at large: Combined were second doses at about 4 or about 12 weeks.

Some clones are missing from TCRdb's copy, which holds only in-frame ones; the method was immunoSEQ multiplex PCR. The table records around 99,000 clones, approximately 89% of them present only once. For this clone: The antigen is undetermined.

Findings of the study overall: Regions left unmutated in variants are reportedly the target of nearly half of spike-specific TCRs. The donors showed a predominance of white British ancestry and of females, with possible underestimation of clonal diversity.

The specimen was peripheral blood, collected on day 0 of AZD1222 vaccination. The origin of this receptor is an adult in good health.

The CDR3 sequence is CASSSTHSTTEAFF. CDR3 bases: TGTGCCAGCAGCTCGACCCACTCCACCACTGAAGCTTTCTTT. V and J are TRBV7-3 and TRBJ1-1, with no clear D. V was shortened by 4 bases and J by 4 bases, with 13 bases between the two germline ends. The CDR3 spans 14 residues. Germline CDR1 reads SGHTA; CDR2 reads FQGTGA.